What follows are 29 T cell receptor beta chains derived from one specimen sequenced in a study of T-cell reconstitution after alpha-beta-depleted transplantation in children. Molecular barcoding with unique molecular identifiers was used for the TCRbeta library. TCRdb itself ran the PCR reads through MiXCR, one entry per CDR3 protein. The repertoire consists of 250,000 to 350,000 distinct CDR3 sequences, with 9.5% to 10% occurring once and the leading ten covering about 9.4%. Sequenced here: PBMCs from the stem cell graft donor, sampled from the stem cell graft. The receptors were gathered from a human donor who donated a stem cell graft to a child with SCID.

The sample holds a few counts of this clonotype. The chain couples TRBV7-3 to TRBJ1-1; D gene unclear. Germline V gene data show CDR1 as SGHTA and CDR2 as FQGTGA. CDR3 size: 18 residues. V was cut by 1 base and J by 1 base, with 19 bases left in between. In DNA form, the CDR3 reads TGTGCCAGCAGCTTAAACCCGAATAGGAAGCAATCGAACACTGAAGCTTTCTTT. This codes for CASSLNPNRKQSNTEAFF. The full variable domain, with the rest looked up from reference TRBV7-3 and TRBJ1-1, is GAGVSQTPSNKVTEKGKYVELRCDPISGHTALYWYRQSLGQGPEFLIYFQGTGAADDSGLPNDRFFAVRPEGSVSTLKIQRTERGDSAVYLCASSLNPNRKQSNTEAFFGQGTRLTVV.

This clonotype was counted many times. The J gene is TRBJ2-3, the V gene TRBV12-3 or TRBV12-4, with D hard to call. The V and J ends lost 8 bases and 2 bases respectively, with 8 bases between them. The CDR3 contains 12 residues. CDR3 sequence (DNA): TGTGCCAGCCGGACGGACACAGATACGCAGTATTTT. Amino acids: CASRTDTDTQYF.

This clonotype has only a few counts. This rearrangement joins TRBV7-6 to TRBJ2-3, with D perhaps TRBD2 (7 bases). The length of the CDR3 is 14 residues. CDR1 SGHVS and CDR2 FNYEAQ come from the germline V gene. Here the CDR3 DNA reads TGTGCTGTGTTGGGGGGGCTTCTTTCGGATACGCAGTATTTT. Translating it yields CAVLGGLLSDTQYF.

The chain uses TRBV19 and TRBJ2-1; D is perhaps TRBD1 or TRBD2 (5 bases each). Germline assignment: CDR1 LNHDA and CDR2 SQIVND (reference sequence). The CDR3 covers 17 residues. Trimming took off 0 bases at V and 2 bases at J, with 14 bases between the two ends. The CDR3 here is CASSIELTPGPYNEQFF. As DNA, the CDR3 is TGTGCCAGTAGTATAGAGCTTACCCCGGGGCCCTACAATGAGCAGTTCTTC.

The J gene is TRBJ2-3, the V gene TRBV15, with TRBD1 matching 8 bases. Germline-derived CDR1 and CDR2 are LNHNV and YYDKDF (reference sequence). V was pared by 1 base and J by 2 bases, with 5 bases of the junction left unmatched. The CDR3 is 16 amino acids. The DNA for the CDR3 is TGTGCCACCAGCAGAGGCCGGGACAGGAACACAGATACGCAGTATTTT. Translation: CATSRGRDRNTDTQYF.

Ten or more counts support this clonotype. This rearrangement joins TRBV5-1 to TRBJ2-1, with TRBD1 identical over 9 bases. This CDR3 region has 17 residues. Germline V gene sequence: CDR1 SGHRS, CDR2 YFSETQ. Trimming removed 4 bases from V and 1 base from J; junction bases left unmatched: 9. DNA of the CDR3: TGCGCCAGCAGCCCGTGGACAGGGGATGCGTCCTACAATGAGCAGTTCTTC. Encoded protein: CASSPWTGDASYNEQFF.

The gene calls are TRBV5-1 and TRBJ2-2; perhaps D is TRBD1 or TRBD2 (7 bases each). The CDR3 runs 17 residues. Trimming removed 3 bases at V and 3 bases at J, with 18 bases between. Germline V gene sequence: CDR1 SGHRS, CDR2 YFSETQ. The chain's CDR3 is CASSWTTGRVYTGELFF. The CDR3 nucleotides read TGCGCCAGCAGCTGGACGACAGGGAGGGTATACACCGGGGAGCTGTTTTTT. Using reference TRBV5-1 and TRBJ2-2 for the parts outside the CDR3, the full variable domain is KAGVTQTPRYLIKTRGQQVTLSCSPISGHRSVSWYQQTPGQGLQFLFEYFSETQRNKGNFPGRFSGRQFSNSRSEMNVSTLELGDSALYLCASSWTTGRVYTGELFFGEGSRLTVL.

The chain is built from TRBV6-1 and TRBJ2-1, with TRBD2 identical over 7 bases. The CDR3 loop spans 13 amino acids. Germline V gene lookup returns CDR1 MNHNS and CDR2 SASEGT. V lost 4 bases and J lost 7; bases outside the gene matches: 4. The CDR3 here is CASSAHGGNEQFF. DNA for the CDR3: TGTGCCAGCAGTGCCCACGGGGGGAATGAGCAGTTCTTC.

This clonotype has at least ten counts. V gene TRBV28 combines with J gene TRBJ2-5; D remains ambiguous. Deletions cut 2 bases from V and 2 bases from J, with 18 bases between. Per germline, CDR1 MDHEN and CDR2 SYDVKM. The CDR3 runs 17 residues. As DNA, the CDR3 is TGTGCCAGCAGTTTAGAGTTTTCGCATCGGACGCAAGAGACCCAGTACTTC. Its translation: CASSLEFSHRTQETQYF. The whole variable domain, remainder taken from reference TRBV28 and TRBJ2-5, is DVKVTQSSRYLVKRTGEKVFLECVQDMDHENMFWYRQDPGLGLRLIYFSYDVKMKEKGDIPEGYSVSREKKERFSLILESASTNQTSMYLCASSLEFSHRTQETQYFGPGTRLLVL.

The chain employs TRBV4-2 and TRBJ1-1, with D possibly matching TRBD1 (5 bases). Trimming removed 6 bases at V and 2 bases at J, with 16 bases between. This CDR3 comprises 15 residues. CDR1 is LGHNA and CDR2 is YNFKEQ in the germline V gene. The CDR3 DNA is TGTGCCAGCAGGGAAAGTGAGGGGACCAACACTGAAGCTTTCTTT. Protein sequence: CASRESEGTNTEAFF.

This clonotype was picked up many times. V and J are TRBV20-1 and TRBJ1-1; a possible D gene is TRBD1 (5 bases). This CDR3 has 16 residues. Germline V gives CDR1 DFQATT, CDR2 SNEGSKA (reference sequence). The V end lost 6 bases, the J end lost 7 bases, and 27 bases lay between the germline ends. Here the CDR3 DNA reads TGCAGTGCGAACCAGGGAGGCCTACAGCCTAGGAGTGAAGCTTTCTTT. Its protein product is CSANQGGLQPRSEAFF.

This clonotype was seen many times. This chain joins TRBV10-3 and TRBJ2-2, with 9 nucleotides matching TRBD2. The CDR3 totals 16 residues. The germline CDR1 and CDR2 sequences are ENHRY and SYGVKD. The V segment lost 5 bases and the J segment 1 base; nucleotides outside the gene matches: 5. The CDR3 loop is CAISRAGGLNTGELFF. The CDR3 DNA sequence: TGTGCCATCAGTCGAGCGGGGGGCTTGAACACCGGGGAGCTGTTTTTT.

This clonotype was detected ten times or more. This rearrangement joins TRBV7-9 to TRBJ1-1, with D hard to call. The CDR3 is 12 residues long. CDR1 is SEHNR and CDR2 is FQNEAQ in the germline V gene (reference sequence). V was shortened by 5 bases and J by 7 bases, with 11 bases between the two germline ends. The CDR3 DNA reads TGTGCCAGCAGCGACGACGGCGGTGAAGCTTTCTTT. Encoded protein: CASSDDGGEAFF.

The chain uses TRBV12-3 or TRBV12-4 and TRBJ1-6; D possibly corresponds to TRBD1 (5 bases). Trimming took off 5 bases at V and 7 bases at J, with 6 bases between the two ends. This CDR3 comprises 12 residues. CDR3 nucleotide sequence: TGTGCCAGCAGTCCAGGGAATTCACCCCTCCACTTT. Translated, it gives CASSPGNSPLHF.

The sample holds a few counts of this clonotype. The V and J genes are TRBV12-3 or TRBV12-4 and TRBJ2-5; TRBD2 agrees at 8 bases. The CDR3 loop spans 14 amino acids. V was pared by 10 bases and J by 2 bases, with 9 bases of the junction left unmatched. For the CDR3, the DNA is TGTGCCACCAAAGCGGGGGTCCAGCAAGAGACCCAGTACTTC. Protein product: CATKAGVQQETQYF.

This chain joins TRBV3-1 and TRBJ2-5; D may be TRBD2 (5 bases). CDR1 and CDR2 (germline): LGHDT, YNNKEL (reference sequence). Trimming took off 4 bases at V and 10 bases at J, with 19 bases between the two ends. This CDR3 comprises 14 residues. The DNA of the CDR3 is TGTGCCAGCAGCCGCCTGTCCCCATCGAGGGTCCAGTACTTC. It codes for CASSRLSPSRVQYF.

J is TRBJ2-1 and V is TRBV12-5; D ambiguous. There are 17 residues in the CDR3. The germline V and J ends were trimmed by 0 bases and 9 bases, with 21 bases remaining between them. Germline CDR1 reads LGHNT; CDR2 reads FRNRAP. The CDR3 is CASGLVGGLSRNGEQFF. CDR3 in DNA: TGTGCTAGTGGTTTGGTGGGTGGATTAAGCCGCAATGGTGAGCAGTTCTTC.

This CDR3 reads CASSLVKVAGGHGELFF. The CDR3 DNA follows: TGTGCCAGCAGCTTAGTAAAAGTGGCGGGGGGGCACGGGGAGCTGTTTTTT. The chain carries TRBV7-2 and TRBJ2-2; 9 bases are a match to TRBD2. The CDR3 consists of 17 residues. The trim removed 1 base at V and 7 bases at J, leaving 10 bases unmatched. CDR1 and CDR2 (germline): SGHTA, FQGNSA.

The rearrangement uses TRBV20-1 and TRBJ1-1, with 7 bases identical to TRBD1. Trimming took 2 bases from V and 10 from J; bases not matched to a gene: 4. This CDR3 region has 11 residues. Germline V gene sequence: CDR1 DFQATT, CDR2 SNEGSKA (reference sequence). The CDR3 here is CSARIRTGAFF. CDR3 sequence (DNA): TGCAGTGCTAGAATCCGGACAGGAGCTTTCTTT.

The table lists this clonotype with many counts. The genes are TRBV7-3 and TRBJ2-7; 9 nucleotides agree with TRBD1. CDR3 length: 15 residues. The V and J ends lost 2 bases and 3 bases, in that order; junction bases with no gene match: 5. Germline V gives CDR1 SGHTA, CDR2 FQGTGA. The CDR3 DNA reads as TGTGCCAGCAGCTTATTATGGGACAGGGACTACGAGCAGTACTTC. Amino acids: CASSLLWDRDYEQYF.

This clonotype has more than one count but fewer than ten. The chain carries TRBV28 and TRBJ1-2; D unclear. CDR3 length equals 14 residues. The V gene's germline CDR1 is MDHEN and CDR2 SYDVKM. Deletions cut 2 bases from V and 5 bases from J, with 12 bases between. The CDR3 here is CASSLVLPAYGYTF. In DNA, the CDR3 is TGTGCCAGCAGTTTAGTGCTGCCAGCGTATGGCTACACCTTC.

The chain uses TRBV5-1 and TRBJ2-2; D gene uncertain. V was shortened by 0 bases and J by 0 bases, with 6 bases between the two germline ends. The CDR3 sequence is 15 residues long. From germline, CDR1 is SGHRS and CDR2 YFSETQ. CDR3 coding DNA: TGCGCCAGCAGCTTGGACCTCGCGAACACCGGGGAGCTGTTTTTT. This gives the protein CASSLDLANTGELFF. The full variable domain, completed using reference TRBV5-1 and TRBJ2-2, is KAGVTQTPRYLIKTRGQQVTLSCSPISGHRSVSWYQQTPGQGLQFLFEYFSETQRNKGNFPGRFSGRQFSNSRSEMNVSTLELGDSALYLCASSLDLANTGELFFGEGSRLTVL.

The rearrangement joins TRBV6-5 to TRBJ2-4, with a tentative D call TRBD1 (5 bases). CDR1 is MNHEY and CDR2 is SVGAGI in the germline V gene. The length of the CDR3 is 14 residues. Trimming cost V 3 bases and J 2 bases, with 8 bases left between them. As DNA, the CDR3 is TGTGCCAGCAGTTATGGGGCCACCAAAAACATTCAGTACTTC. Its translation: CASSYGATKNIQYF.

V usage is TRBV1 and J usage is TRBJ1-1. TRBV1 is recorded as a pseudogene. This CDR3 region has 12 residues. DNA for the CDR3: TGTGCCAGCAGCCAAGACACAGACCAAGCTTTCTTT. This translates into CASSQDTDQAFF.

This clonotype appeared a few times. The V gene is TRBV2, the J gene TRBJ2-7; 7 bases match TRBD2. This CDR3 is built from 15 residues. V was clipped by 4 bases and J by 7 bases; unmatched bases: 13. The germline gives CDR1 SNHLY, CDR2 FYNNEI. The CDR3 bases are TGTGCCAGCAGTGCCGGGCAGGGAGGGCTCAGGGAGCAGTACTTC. Translating gives CASSAGQGGLREQYF.

This clonotype was observed a handful of times. The chain carries TRBV15 and TRBJ2-1, with 13 positions matching TRBD2. The CDR3 sequence is 15 residues long. V lost 6 bases, J lost 8 bases, and 7 bases stayed unmatched. Germline CDR1 and CDR2: LNHNV and YYDKDF (reference sequence). The CDR3 loop reads CATRDTSGGAHEQFF. Here the CDR3 DNA reads TGTGCCACCAGGGACACTAGCGGGGGGGCCCATGAGCAGTTCTTC.

This clonotype was observed a handful of times. CDR3 protein: CASSLRPREEQYF. In nucleotides, the CDR3 is TGTGCCAGCAGCTTAAGGCCACGGGAGGAGCAGTACTTC. The chain joins TRBV7-2 to TRBJ2-7; D is perhaps TRBD2 (6 bases). V was cut by 2 bases and J by 7 bases, with 12 bases left in between. Germline V CDR1 and CDR2: SGHTA, FQGNSA. The CDR3 consists of 13 residues.

This clonotype was detected many times. V usage is TRBV5-1 and J usage is TRBJ1-1, with D possibly being TRBD1 (6 bases). The germline V and J ends were trimmed by 2 bases and 4 bases, with 12 bases remaining between them. CDR3 size: 14 residues. Germline V gene sequence: CDR1 SGHRS, CDR2 YFSETQ. The CDR3 bases are TGCGCCAGCAGCTTTGGGGGCCTAGGCACTGAAGCTTTCTTT. It codes for CASSFGGLGTEAFF.

This clonotype was observed a handful of times. This chain links TRBV10-1 with TRBJ2-2; weak D call: TRBD1 (6 bases). The CDR3 extends over 16 amino acids. The ends were cut back, 0 bases at V and 5 bases at J, with 13 bases in the middle. Germline loops: CDR1 WNHNN, CDR2 SYGVQD (reference sequence). CDR3 bases: TGCGCCAGCAGTGAGTCCAGGGGCGCGTGGACCGGGGAGCTGTTTTTT. Residues: CASSESRGAWTGELFF.